This T cell receptor beta chain derives from a study of T cell responses to AZD1222 COVID-19 vaccine. General study points: Spike-specific TCR breadth and depth both grew after two AZD1222 doses.

The CDR3 loop spans 13 amino acids. Trimming took off 8 bases at V and 1 base at J, with 11 bases between the two ends. CDR1 SNHLY and CDR2 FYNNEI come from the germline V gene. Investigators merged groups given second doses at roughly 4 or roughly 12 weeks. Assay used: immunoSEQ multiplex PCR; TCRdb lists only in-frame clones, some missing. The table includes about 61,000 clones, 81% detected once. About this clone itself: Its antigen is unidentified.

The sample was peripheral blood, taken 28 days after the second AZD1222 dose. The source is an adult who received the AZD1222 COVID-19 vaccine. The gene calls are TRBV2 and TRBJ2-5; D perhaps matches TRBD1 (6 bases). CDR3 in DNA: TGTGCCAGCTTGAGACAGGTCCAAGAGACCCAGTACTTC. This encodes CASLRQVQETQYF. The whole variable domain, filled in from reference TRBV2 and TRBJ2-5, reads EPEVTQTPSHQVTQMGQEVILRCVPISNHLYFYWYRQILGQKVEFLVSFYNNEISEKSEIFDDQFSVERPDGSNFTLKIRSTKLEDSAMYFCASLRQVQETQYFGPGTRLLVL.